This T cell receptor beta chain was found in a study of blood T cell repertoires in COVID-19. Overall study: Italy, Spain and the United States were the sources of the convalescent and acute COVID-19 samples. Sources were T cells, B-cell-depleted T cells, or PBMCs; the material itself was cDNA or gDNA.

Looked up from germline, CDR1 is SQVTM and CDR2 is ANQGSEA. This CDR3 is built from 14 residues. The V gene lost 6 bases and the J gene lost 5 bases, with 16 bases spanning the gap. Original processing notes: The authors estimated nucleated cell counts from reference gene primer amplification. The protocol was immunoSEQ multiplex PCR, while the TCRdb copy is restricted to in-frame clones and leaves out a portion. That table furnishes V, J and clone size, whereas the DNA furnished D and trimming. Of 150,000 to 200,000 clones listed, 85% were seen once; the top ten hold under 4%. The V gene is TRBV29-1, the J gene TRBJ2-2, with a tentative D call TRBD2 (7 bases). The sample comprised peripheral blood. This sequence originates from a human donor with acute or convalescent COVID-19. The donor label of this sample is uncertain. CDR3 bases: TGCAGCGTCCGGAGGGGGGGCGGAACCGGGGAGCTGTTTTTT. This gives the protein CSVRRGGGTGELFF.